This T cell receptor (beta chain) appears in the sequencing data of a study of T cell changes during pregnancy in multiple sclerosis. Repertoires were generated with immunoSEQ multiplex PCR, while TCRdb's copy carries only in-frame clones and drops some. The sample shows 60,000 to 85,000 clones, 90% to 95% of them seen only once. This CDR3 is 14 amino acids long. The germline gives CDR1 SGHDT, CDR2 YYEEEE. V lost 3 bases, J lost 5 bases, and 12 bases lay in between. The J gene is TRBJ1-3, the V gene TRBV5-6; perhaps TRBD1 as D (6 bases). The sequencing used peripheral blood, collected in the second trimester of pregnancy. The origin of this receptor is a female donor in good health, enrolled as a control in a pregnancy study. For the CDR3, the DNA is TGTGCCAGCAGCTCCAGGGGTTATAGAAACACCATATATTTT. This codes for CASSSRGYRNTIYF.